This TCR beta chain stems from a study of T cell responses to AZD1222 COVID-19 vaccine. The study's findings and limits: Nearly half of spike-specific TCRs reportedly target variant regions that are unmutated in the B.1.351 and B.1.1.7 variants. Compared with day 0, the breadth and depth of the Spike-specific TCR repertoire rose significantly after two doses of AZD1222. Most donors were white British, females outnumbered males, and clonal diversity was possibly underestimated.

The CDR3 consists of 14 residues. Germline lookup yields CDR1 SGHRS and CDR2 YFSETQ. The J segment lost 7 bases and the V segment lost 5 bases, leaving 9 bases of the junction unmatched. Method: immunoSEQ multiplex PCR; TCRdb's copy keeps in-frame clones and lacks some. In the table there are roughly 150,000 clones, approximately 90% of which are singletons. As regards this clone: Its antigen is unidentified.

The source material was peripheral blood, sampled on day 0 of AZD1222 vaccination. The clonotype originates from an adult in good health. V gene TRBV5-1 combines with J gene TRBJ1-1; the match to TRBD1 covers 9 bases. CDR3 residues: CASRDTGGHFEAFF. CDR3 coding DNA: TGCGCCAGCAGGGATACAGGGGGCCATTTTGAAGCTTTCTTT.